This T cell receptor (beta chain) is from a study of OX40 agonist ivuxolimab in advanced cancers. Study-level information: Patients were given ivuxolimab, an antibody that agonizes OX40 (CD134).

Here immunoSEQ multiplex PCR was the method, and the copy in TCRdb shows in-frame clones only, minus some. Among around 70,000 clones, around four fifths were seen once, and the ten largest hold 5.5% to 7%. The length of the CDR3 is 17 residues. Germline-derived CDR1 and CDR2 are LNHNV and YYDKDF (reference sequence). Trimming removed 4 bases from V and 1 base from J; junction bases left unmatched: 6. The receptor's source is an adult with an advanced solid tumor such as melanoma, head and neck, liver or kidney cancer. This material consisted of CD4+ or CD8+ T cells sorted from blood, taken in a trial of the OX40 agonist ivuxolimab. The chain links TRBV15 to TRBJ1-5; 11 bases line up with TRBD1. The CDR3 DNA is TGTGCCACCAGCAAAGGACAGGGGGCGAAAAGCAATCAGCCCCAGCATTTT. Translation gives CATSKGQGAKSNQPQHF.